This passage covers 20 T cell receptor beta chains from one sample sequenced in a study of T cells after yellow fever vaccination. TCRdb passed the 5' RACE reads through MiXCR, listing each CDR3 protein once. The profile shows a few hundred thousand distinct CDR3 sequences, less than 20% of them singletons. The specimen was PBMCs, collected 15 days after the yellow fever booster vaccination. The receptor set was obtained from a man aged 25 to 40 who received the YFV17D yellow fever vaccine.

The CDR3 region is CATQSWGEQFF. The CDR3 DNA follows: TGTGCCACCCAGTCATGGGGTGAGCAGTTCTTC. J is TRBJ2-1 and V is TRBV24-1; the D is unclear. The CDR3 has 11 residues. The V gene's germline CDR1 is KGHDR and CDR2 SFDVKD. V was clipped by 9 bases and J by 9 bases, with 11 bases between them.

The CDR3, as DNA: TGCGCCAGCGTTGGAAATTCCAGGGGCAAGGATGAGCAGTTCTTC. Translation: CASVGNSRGKDEQFF. The chain employs TRBV4-1 and TRBJ2-1; a weak D match, TRBD1 (6 bases). Germline CDR1 is MGHRA and CDR2 is YSYEKL. Trimming removed 8 bases from V and 8 bases from J, with 22 bases in between. The length of the CDR3 is 15 residues.

The chain joins TRBV30 to TRBJ2-1, with D tentatively TRBD1 or TRBD2 (5 bases each). This CDR3 region has 12 residues. Germline V lookup: CDR1 GTSNPN, CDR2 SVGIG (reference sequence). DNA for the CDR3: TGTGGCGGACTGGGACGTTACAATGAGCAGTTCTTC. This encodes CGGLGRYNEQFF. Drawing the rest from reference TRBV30 and TRBJ2-1, the complete variable domain is SQTIHQWPATLVQPVGSPLSLECTVEGTSNPNLYWYRQAAGRGLQLLFYSVGIGQISSEVPQNLSASRPQDRQFILSSKKLLLSDSGFYLCGGLGRYNEQFFGPGTRLTVL.

The V and J genes are TRBV7-9 and TRBJ2-3; D is ambiguous. The CDR3 extends over 13 amino acids. V lost 3 bases and J 5 bases, leaving 9 bases between the germline ends. The germline CDR1 and CDR2 sequences are SEHNR and FQNEAQ (reference sequence). The CDR3 DNA sequence: TGTGCCAGCAGCTTGATATTTGTAGATACGCAGTATTTT. This sequence encodes CASSLIFVDTQYF.

This clonotype has a handful of counts. The chain combines TRBV7-2 with TRBJ2-7; the match to TRBD2 covers 7 bases. V dropped 9 bases and J dropped 2; count of bases not matched to a gene: 7. CDR1 and CDR2 from the germline V gene are SGHTA and FQGNSA. This CDR3 contains 13 residues. The CDR3 DNA reads TGTGCCAGTACAGCGGGAACTACCTACGAGCAGTACTTC. Amino acids: CASTAGTTYEQYF.

This clonotype has more than one count but fewer than ten. The rearrangement joins TRBV7-9 to TRBJ2-3; a weak D match, TRBD2 (6 bases). In germline, CDR1 is SEHNR, CDR2 FQNEAQ (reference sequence). The CDR3 consists of 16 residues. Trimming cost V 1 base and J 9 bases, with 20 bases left between them. CDR3 in amino acids: CASSLGRDGSGRTQYF. The DNA of the CDR3 is TGTGCCAGCAGCTTAGGGCGTGACGGGTCCGGGAGAACGCAGTATTTT.

V gene TRBV29-1 combines with J gene TRBJ2-7; TRBD1 agrees at 7 bases. J was trimmed by 3 bases and V by 0 bases; bases with no gene match: 5. CDR3 length: 14 residues. Germline V CDR1 and CDR2: SQVTM, ANQGSEA. This chain's CDR3 is CSVEEETGIYEQYF. The CDR3 DNA is TGCAGCGTTGAAGAGGAGACAGGGATCTACGAGCAGTACTTC.

This clonotype occurred a few times. V gene TRBV29-1 combines with J gene TRBJ2-1; 9 positions match TRBD1. The V and J ends lost 7 bases and 7 bases, in that order; junction bases with no gene match: 11. The CDR3 is made up of 14 amino acids. Germline CDR1 reads SQVTM; CDR2 reads ANQGSEA. The CDR3 DNA reads as TGCAGCGCCTGGTCGACAGGGGGGAAGAATGAGCAGTTCTTC. Amino acid sequence: CSAWSTGGKNEQFF.

This clonotype was counted only a few times. The rearrangement joins TRBV20-1 to TRBJ1-1; D might be TRBD1 (6 bases). V lost 5 bases and J 4 bases, leaving 14 bases between the germline ends. Germline CDR1 is DFQATT and CDR2 is SNEGSKA (reference sequence). CDR3 size: 13 residues. The CDR3 spells CSAGGSRSTEAFF. Written as DNA, the CDR3 is TGCAGTGCTGGGGGCTCCCGTAGCACTGAAGCTTTCTTT.

This clonotype occurred a few times. The chain has TRBV10-3 and TRBJ1-3, with 7 bases identical to TRBD1. Germline trimming cut 10 bases from V and 0 bases from J; bases unmatched to any gene: 9. Germline assignment: CDR1 ENHRY and CDR2 SYGVKD. The CDR3 runs to 15 residues. CDR3 protein: CATRQGTGSGNTIYF. DNA of the CDR3: TGTGCCACCAGACAGGGTACCGGCTCTGGAAACACCATATATTTT.

The chain has TRBV6-5 and TRBJ2-4, with D perhaps matching TRBD2 (5 bases). CDR1 and CDR2 from the germline V gene are MNHEY and SVGAGI. V lost 2 bases to trimming and J lost 0 bases, with 14 bases between them. The CDR3 contains 17 residues. CDR3 coding DNA: TGTGCCAGCAGTTACGGGTGGCGGGCTCTAGCCAAAAACATTCAGTACTTC. It codes for CASSYGWRALAKNIQYF.

This clonotype was observed a few times. The chain couples TRBV5-1 to TRBJ2-3; 12 nucleotides agree with TRBD2. Germline CDR1 reads SGHRS; CDR2 reads YFSETQ. Losses at the gene ends were 4 bases for V and 5 bases for J; bases not matched to a gene: 2. The CDR3 spans 14 residues. The DNA for the CDR3 is TGCGCCAGCAGCCGGACTAGCGGGAAAGATACGCAGTATTTT. Protein: CASSRTSGKDTQYF.

This clonotype was picked up a small number of times. V and J are TRBV12-3 or TRBV12-4 and TRBJ2-7; D assignment may be TRBD1 or TRBD2 (6 bases each). Trimming took 5 bases from V and 4 from J, leaving 15 bases between them. This CDR3 is built from 14 residues. CDR3 DNA: TGTGCCAGCAGTCCCCGGGGGCAGGCTTACGAGCAGTACTTC. It specifies CASSPRGQAYEQYF.

The gene calls are TRBV7-9 and TRBJ2-1; a weak D match, TRBD2 (6 bases). Between the trimmed V and J ends, which lost 2 bases and 0 bases, there was a span of 8 bases. CDR3 length: 15 residues. CDR1 and CDR2 from the germline V gene are SEHNR and FQNEAQ (reference sequence). For the CDR3, the DNA is TGTGCCAGCAGCTTACCTAGCGACTCCTACAATGAGCAGTTCTTC. Amino acids: CASSLPSDSYNEQFF. The full variable domain, completed using reference TRBV7-9 and TRBJ2-1, is DTGVSQNPRHKITKRGQNVTFRCDPISEHNRLYWYRQTLGQGPEFLTYFQNEAQLEKSRLLSDRFSAERPKGSFSTLEIQRTEQGDSAMYLCASSLPSDSYNEQFFGPGTRLTVL.

The sample holds a few counts of this clonotype. The J gene is TRBJ2-1, the V gene TRBV9, with TRBD2 identical over 7 bases. J lost 0 bases, V lost 4 bases, and 7 bases had no gene match. There are 16 residues in the CDR3. Germline CDR1 and CDR2: SGDLS and YYNGEE. The CDR3 loop is CASSLLSSGSYNEQFF. DNA for the CDR3: TGTGCCAGCAGCTTACTCTCTAGCGGCTCCTACAATGAGCAGTTCTTC.

This clonotype was counted a few times. Here the CDR3 reads CASSFLVPGANVLTF. The DNA of the CDR3 is TGTGCCAGCAGTTTTTTGGTCCCTGGGGCCAACGTCCTGACTTTC. The J gene is TRBJ2-6, the V gene TRBV12-3 or TRBV12-4; D is uncertain. Between the trimmed V and J ends, which lost 3 bases and 2 bases, there was a span of 8 bases. This CDR3 comprises 15 residues.

This clonotype was seen only a few times. The chain recombines TRBV7-3 with TRBJ2-1; 15 bases line up with TRBD2. The CDR3 runs to 14 residues. The ends lost 5 bases at V and 9 bases at J; junction bases unmatched: 2. Germline-derived CDR1 and CDR2 are SGHTA and FQGTGA. The CDR3 DNA reads TGTGCCAGCAGCATGGGACTAGCGGGGGGTGAGCAGTTCTTC. Protein product: CASSMGLAGGEQFF.

The rearrangement links TRBV5-1 to TRBJ2-1; TRBD2 is a possible D gene (5 bases). CDR3 length: 15 residues. CDR1 is SGHRS and CDR2 is YFSETQ in the germline V gene. V lost 3 bases, J lost 5 bases, and 15 bases lay in between. Written as DNA, the CDR3 is TGCGCCAGCAGCTGGGGTCTCTTGAGGGACAATGAGCAGTTCTTC. Translated, it gives CASSWGLLRDNEQFF.

The chain joins TRBV5-1 to TRBJ2-4; 7 bases line up with TRBD1. CDR1 and CDR2 (germline): SGHRS, YFSETQ. V was clipped by 4 bases and J by 6 bases; unmatched bases: 7. The CDR3 is 14 residues long. The CDR3 loop reads CASSHGQAGNIQYF. The CDR3, as DNA: TGCGCCAGCAGCCACGGACAGGCGGGAAACATTCAGTACTTC.

This clonotype was observed a few times. The V call is TRBV6-2 or TRBV6-3, the J call TRBJ1-1, with D maybe TRBD1 (5 bases). This CDR3 region has 13 residues. The V gene lost 3 bases and the J gene lost 6 bases, with 11 bases spanning the gap. Per germline, CDR1 MNHEY and CDR2 SVGEGT. In DNA form, the CDR3 reads TGTGCCAGCAGTTATACAGGCTCGGCTGAAGCTTTCTTT. Its translation is CASSYTGSAEAFF.